This T cell receptor beta chain emerged from a study of shared clonotypes between healthy human individuals. Study results and limitations: About 5% was the fraction of naive CD4 clonotypes found shared across a few donors. Non-shared clonotypes had lower generation probabilities than clonotypes shared by all four sorted-subset donors.

CD8 cells regarded as naive lacked CD45RO, were positively chosen for CCR7, and omitted terminally differentiated effector memory CD45RA+ cells. Within Nashville, Tennessee resided all donors, each a Caucasian adult. Concerning this clone: Its cognate antigen is unknown.

Sorted-subset replicate PCR reactions were performed with about 200 ng DNA, corresponding to roughly 27,000 T cell genomes. Clones were read by immunoSEQ multiplex PCR, and TCRdb kept only the in-frame ones, dropping some. Found here are about 2 million clones, about 95% of them singletons; the top ten hold 1% to 1.3%. Germline V lookup: CDR1 SGHDT, CDR2 YYEEEE. After removal of 0 bases from V and 1 base from J, the junction contained 11 bases not matched to a gene. This CDR3 is built from 18 residues. The chain has TRBV5-6 and TRBJ2-5; 8 bases are shared with TRBD2. The clonotype originates from a man younger than 30 in good health. Sequenced: naive CD8+ T cells sorted from blood. CDR3 DNA: TGTGCCAGCAGCTTGGGTCTCTCTGGCGGGAGGTCCCAAGAGACCCAGTACTTC. Protein sequence: CASSLGLSGGRSQETQYF. The variable domain in full, with the rest retrieved from reference TRBV5-6 and TRBJ2-5, is DAGVTQSPTHLIKTRGQQVTLRCSPKSGHDTVSWYQQALGQGPQFIFQYYEEEERQRGNFPDRFSGHQFPNYSSELNVNALLLGDSALYLCASSLGLSGGRSQETQYFGPGTRLLVL.